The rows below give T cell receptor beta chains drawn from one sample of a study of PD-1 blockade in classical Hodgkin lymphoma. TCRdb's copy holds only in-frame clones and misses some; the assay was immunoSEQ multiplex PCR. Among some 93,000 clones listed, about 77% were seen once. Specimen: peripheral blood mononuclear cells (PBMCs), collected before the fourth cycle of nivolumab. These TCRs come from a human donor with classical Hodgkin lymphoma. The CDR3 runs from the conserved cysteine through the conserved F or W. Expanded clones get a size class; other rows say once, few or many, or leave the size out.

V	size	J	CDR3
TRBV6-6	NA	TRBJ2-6	CASSTLSSGANVLTF
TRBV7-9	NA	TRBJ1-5	CASSLDVGTGIQPQHF
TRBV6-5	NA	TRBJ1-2	CASSTPGQGAGTF
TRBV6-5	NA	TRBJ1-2	CASSYSYGYGYTF
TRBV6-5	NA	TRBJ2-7	CASSYSIWSGNYEQYF
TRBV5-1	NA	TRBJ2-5	CASSTGQGQETQYF
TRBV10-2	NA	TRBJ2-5	CASAGGISTQYF
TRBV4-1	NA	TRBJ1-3	CASSQREGNTIYF
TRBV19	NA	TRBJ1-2	CASSIAVLYGYTF
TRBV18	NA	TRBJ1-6	CASSPLPDIVLSPLHF
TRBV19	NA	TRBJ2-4	CASRGTGYYSGNIQYF
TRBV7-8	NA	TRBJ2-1	CASSLKGLAGGWGQFF
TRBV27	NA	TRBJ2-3	CASSPLAGGMGDTQYF
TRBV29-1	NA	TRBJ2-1	CSVQGAGNEQFF
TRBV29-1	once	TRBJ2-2	CSADRGTGELFF
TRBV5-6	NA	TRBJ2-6	CASSFAGARANVLTF
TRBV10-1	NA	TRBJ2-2	CALVTGGMGFAGELFF
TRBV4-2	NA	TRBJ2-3	CASSQVIGGAVNTQYF
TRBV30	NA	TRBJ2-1	CAWTNSYNEQFF
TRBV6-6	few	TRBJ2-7	CASSSMTGLYEQYF
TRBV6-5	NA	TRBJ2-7	CASTGPSGYEQYF
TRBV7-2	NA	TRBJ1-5	CASSLVGTAANQPQHF
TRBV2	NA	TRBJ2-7	CASGQAYEQYF
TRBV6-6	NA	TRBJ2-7	CAARGSSYEQYF
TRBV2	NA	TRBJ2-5	CASSEHPQETQYF
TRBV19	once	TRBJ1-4	CASSEHRGRVEKLFF
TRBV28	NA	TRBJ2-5	CASSSVGQFGRQETQYF
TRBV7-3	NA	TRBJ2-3	CASSFVGTRGGHDTQYF
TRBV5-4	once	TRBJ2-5	CASSLELYQETQYF
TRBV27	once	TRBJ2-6	CASSFGTGTGANVLTF
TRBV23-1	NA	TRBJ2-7	CASSQSVQGLSYEQYF
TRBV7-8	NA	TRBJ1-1	CASSPAQGIMNTEAFF
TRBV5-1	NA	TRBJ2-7	CASSFNPSSYEQYF
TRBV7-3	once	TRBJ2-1	CASSRTSGRLLGEQFF
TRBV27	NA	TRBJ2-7	CASSLSWAQGFYEQYF
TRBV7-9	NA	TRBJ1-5	CASSLYDSNQPQHF
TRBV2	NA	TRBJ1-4	CASTLTGGREKLFF
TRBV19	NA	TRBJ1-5	CASSIPGGNQPQHF
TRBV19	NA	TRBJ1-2	CASSIKVLGQGGYGYTF
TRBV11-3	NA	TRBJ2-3	CASSLGQSTDTQYF
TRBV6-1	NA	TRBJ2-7	CASRTGSEQYF